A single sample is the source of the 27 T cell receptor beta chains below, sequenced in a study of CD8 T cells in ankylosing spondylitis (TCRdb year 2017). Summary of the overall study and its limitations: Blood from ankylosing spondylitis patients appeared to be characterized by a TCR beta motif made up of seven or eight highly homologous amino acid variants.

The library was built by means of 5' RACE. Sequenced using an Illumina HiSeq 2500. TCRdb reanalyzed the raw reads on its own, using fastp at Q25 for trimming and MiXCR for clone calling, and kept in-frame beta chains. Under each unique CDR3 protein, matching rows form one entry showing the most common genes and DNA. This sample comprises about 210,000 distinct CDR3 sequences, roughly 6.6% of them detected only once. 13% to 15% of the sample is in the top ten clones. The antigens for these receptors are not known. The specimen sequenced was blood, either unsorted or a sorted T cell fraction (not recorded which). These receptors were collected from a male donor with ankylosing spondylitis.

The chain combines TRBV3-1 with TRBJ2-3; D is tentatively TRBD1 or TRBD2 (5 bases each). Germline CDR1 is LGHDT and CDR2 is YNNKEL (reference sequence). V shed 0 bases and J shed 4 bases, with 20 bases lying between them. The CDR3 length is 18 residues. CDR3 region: CASSQEIVVMGTADTQYF. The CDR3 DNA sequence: TGTGCCAGCAGCCAAGAGATTGTTGTTATGGGGACCGCAGATACGCAGTATTTT.

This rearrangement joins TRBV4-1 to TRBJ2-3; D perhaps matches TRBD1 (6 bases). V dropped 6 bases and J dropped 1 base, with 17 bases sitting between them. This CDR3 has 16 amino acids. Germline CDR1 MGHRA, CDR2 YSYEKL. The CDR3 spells CASSLSPGVRTDTQYF. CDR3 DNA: TGCGCCAGCAGTTTATCCCCAGGGGTGCGCACAGATACGCAGTATTTT.

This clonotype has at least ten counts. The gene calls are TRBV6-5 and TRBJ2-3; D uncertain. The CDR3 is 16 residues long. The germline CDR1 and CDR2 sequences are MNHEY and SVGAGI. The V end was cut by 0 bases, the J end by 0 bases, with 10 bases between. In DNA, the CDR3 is TGTGCCAGCAGTTACTCGGGTGGGCTTAGCACAGATACGCAGTATTTT. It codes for CASSYSGGLSTDTQYF.

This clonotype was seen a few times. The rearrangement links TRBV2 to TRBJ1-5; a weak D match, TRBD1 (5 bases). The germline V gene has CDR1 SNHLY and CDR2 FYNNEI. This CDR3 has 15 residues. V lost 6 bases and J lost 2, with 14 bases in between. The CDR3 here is CASRSPREGNQPQHF. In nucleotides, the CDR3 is TGTGCCAGCAGGTCCCCCAGGGAGGGCAATCAGCCCCAGCATTTT.

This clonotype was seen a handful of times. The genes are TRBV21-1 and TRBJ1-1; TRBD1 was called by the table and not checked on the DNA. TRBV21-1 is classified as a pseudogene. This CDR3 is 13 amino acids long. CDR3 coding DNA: TGTGCCAGCAGGAGAGGACAGCTCACTGAAGCTTTCTTT. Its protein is CASRRGQLTEAFF.

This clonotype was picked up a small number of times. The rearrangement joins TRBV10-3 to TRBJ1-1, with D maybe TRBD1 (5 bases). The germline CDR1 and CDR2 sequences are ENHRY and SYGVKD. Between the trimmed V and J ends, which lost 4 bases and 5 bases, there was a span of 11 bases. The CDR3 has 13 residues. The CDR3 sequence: CAISATGKTEAFF. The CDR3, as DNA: TGTGCCATCAGTGCCACAGGAAAAACTGAAGCTTTCTTT.

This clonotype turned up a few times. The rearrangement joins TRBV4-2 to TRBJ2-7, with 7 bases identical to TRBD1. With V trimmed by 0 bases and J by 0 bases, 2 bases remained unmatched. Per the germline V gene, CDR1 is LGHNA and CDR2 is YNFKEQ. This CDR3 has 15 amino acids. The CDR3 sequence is CASSQEQGSSYEQYF. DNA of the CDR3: TGTGCCAGCAGCCAAGAACAGGGGTCCTCCTACGAGCAGTACTTC.

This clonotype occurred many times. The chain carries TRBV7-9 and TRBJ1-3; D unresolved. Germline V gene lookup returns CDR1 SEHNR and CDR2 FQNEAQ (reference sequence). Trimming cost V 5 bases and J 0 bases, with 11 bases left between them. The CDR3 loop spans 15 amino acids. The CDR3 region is CASSRSTGSGNTIYF. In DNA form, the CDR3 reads TGTGCCAGCAGCCGCTCGACCGGCTCTGGAAACACCATATATTTT.

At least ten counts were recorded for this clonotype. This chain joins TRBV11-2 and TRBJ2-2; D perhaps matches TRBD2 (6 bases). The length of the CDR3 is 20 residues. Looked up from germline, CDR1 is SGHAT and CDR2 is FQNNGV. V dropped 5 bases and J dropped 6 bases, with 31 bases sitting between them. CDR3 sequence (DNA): TGTGCCAGCAGCCGTCTTCTAGGGACTGACGGACCCGCATCGGCCGGGGAGCTGTTTTTT. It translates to CASSRLLGTDGPASAGELFF.

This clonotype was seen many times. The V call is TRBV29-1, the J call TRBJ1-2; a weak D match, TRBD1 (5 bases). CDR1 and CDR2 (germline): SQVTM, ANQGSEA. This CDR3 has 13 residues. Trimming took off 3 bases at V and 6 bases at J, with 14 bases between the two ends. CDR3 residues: CSVEVRETDGYTF. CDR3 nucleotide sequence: TGCAGCGTTGAGGTCAGGGAAACGGATGGCTACACCTTC.

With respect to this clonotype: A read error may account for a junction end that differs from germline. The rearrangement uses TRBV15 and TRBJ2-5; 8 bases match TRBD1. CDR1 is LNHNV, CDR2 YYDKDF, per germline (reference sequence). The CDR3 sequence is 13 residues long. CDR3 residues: CATSGDRGGTQYF. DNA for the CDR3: TGTGCCACCAGCGGAGACAGGGGTGGGACCCAGTACTTC.

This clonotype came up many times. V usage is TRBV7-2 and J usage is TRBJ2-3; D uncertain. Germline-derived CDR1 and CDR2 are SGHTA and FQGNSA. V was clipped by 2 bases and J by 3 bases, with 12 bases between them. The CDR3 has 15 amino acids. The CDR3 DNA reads TGTGCCAGCAGCTTATCCCCCTACTATACAGATACGCAGTATTTT. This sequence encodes CASSLSPYYTDTQYF.

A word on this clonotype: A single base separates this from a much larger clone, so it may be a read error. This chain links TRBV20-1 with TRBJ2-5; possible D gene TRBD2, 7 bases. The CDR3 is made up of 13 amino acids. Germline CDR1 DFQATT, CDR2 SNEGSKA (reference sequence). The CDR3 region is CSRGGGVGGTQYF. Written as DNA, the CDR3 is TGCAGCCGGGGAGGGGGTGTGGGAGGGACCCAGTACTTC.

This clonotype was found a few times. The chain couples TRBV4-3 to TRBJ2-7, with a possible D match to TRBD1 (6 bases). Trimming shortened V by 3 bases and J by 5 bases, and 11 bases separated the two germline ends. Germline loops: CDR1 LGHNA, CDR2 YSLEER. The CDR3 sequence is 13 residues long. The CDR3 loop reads CASSHRTGNEQYF. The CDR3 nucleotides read TGCGCCAGCAGCCACCGAACAGGGAACGAGCAGTACTTC.

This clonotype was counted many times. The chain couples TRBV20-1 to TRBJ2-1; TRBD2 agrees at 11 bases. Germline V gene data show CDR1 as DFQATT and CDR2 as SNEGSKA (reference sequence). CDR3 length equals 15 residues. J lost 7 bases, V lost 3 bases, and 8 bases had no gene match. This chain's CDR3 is CSASLGTSGANEQFF. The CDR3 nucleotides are TGCAGTGCTAGCTTGGGGACTAGCGGTGCTAATGAGCAGTTCTTC.

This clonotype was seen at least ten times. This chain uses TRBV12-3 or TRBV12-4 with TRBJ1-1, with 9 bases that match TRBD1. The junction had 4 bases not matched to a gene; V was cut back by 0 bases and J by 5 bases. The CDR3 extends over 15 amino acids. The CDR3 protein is CASSLAGQGWTEAFF. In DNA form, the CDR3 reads TGTGCCAGCAGTTTAGCGGGACAGGGATGGACTGAAGCTTTCTTT.

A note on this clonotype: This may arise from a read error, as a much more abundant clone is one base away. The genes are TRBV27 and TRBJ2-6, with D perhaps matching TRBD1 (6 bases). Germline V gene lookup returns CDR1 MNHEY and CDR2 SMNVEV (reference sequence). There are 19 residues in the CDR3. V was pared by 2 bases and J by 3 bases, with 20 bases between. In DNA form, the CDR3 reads TGTGCCAGCAGTTTAGATGGGACACAAACGAGCTGTGGGGCCAACGTCCTGACTTTC. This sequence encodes CASSLDGTQTSCGANVLTF.

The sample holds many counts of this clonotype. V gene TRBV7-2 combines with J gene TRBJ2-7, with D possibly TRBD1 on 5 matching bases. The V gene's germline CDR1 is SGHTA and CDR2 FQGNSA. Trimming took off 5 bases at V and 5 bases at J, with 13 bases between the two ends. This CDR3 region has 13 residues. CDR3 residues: CASSPAGFHEQYF. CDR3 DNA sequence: TGTGCCAGCAGCCCCGCAGGGTTCCACGAGCAGTACTTC.

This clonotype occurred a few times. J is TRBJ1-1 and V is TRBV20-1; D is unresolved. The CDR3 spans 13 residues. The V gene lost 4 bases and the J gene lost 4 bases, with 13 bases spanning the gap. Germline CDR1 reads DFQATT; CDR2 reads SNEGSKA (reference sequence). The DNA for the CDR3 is TGCAGTGCTAAGCAATTCCGGTCCACTGAAGCTTTCTTT. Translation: CSAKQFRSTEAFF.

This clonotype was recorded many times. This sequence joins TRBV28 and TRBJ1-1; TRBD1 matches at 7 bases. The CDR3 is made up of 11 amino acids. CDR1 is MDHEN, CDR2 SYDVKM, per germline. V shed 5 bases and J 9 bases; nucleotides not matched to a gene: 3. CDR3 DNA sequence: TGTGCCAGCAGTCAGACAGGGAAAGCTTTCTTT. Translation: CASSQTGKAFF.

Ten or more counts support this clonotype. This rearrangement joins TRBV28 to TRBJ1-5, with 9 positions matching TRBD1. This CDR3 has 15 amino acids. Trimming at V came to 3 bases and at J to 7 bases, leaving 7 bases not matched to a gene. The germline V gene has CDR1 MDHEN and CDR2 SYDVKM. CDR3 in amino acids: CASSFRGQGQQPQHF. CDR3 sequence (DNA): TGTGCCAGCAGTTTTAGGGGACAGGGTCAACAGCCCCAGCATTTT.

CDR3 region: CASTFTTRASYNEQFF. The CDR3 bases are TGCGCCAGCACCTTCACCACCAGGGCGTCCTACAATGAGCAGTTCTTC. This sequence joins TRBV5-1 and TRBJ2-1; a possible D gene is TRBD1 (5 bases). V lost 6 bases and J lost 1, with 17 bases in between. Germline V lookup: CDR1 SGHRS, CDR2 YFSETQ. CDR3 length: 16 amino acids.

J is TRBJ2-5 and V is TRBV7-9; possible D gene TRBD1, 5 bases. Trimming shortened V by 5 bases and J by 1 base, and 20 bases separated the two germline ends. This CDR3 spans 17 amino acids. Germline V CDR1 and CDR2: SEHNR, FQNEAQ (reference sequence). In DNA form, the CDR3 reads TGTGCCAGCAGCGACGCGACAGCCTCCCAAATCCAAGAGACCCAGTACTTC. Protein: CASSDATASQIQETQYF.

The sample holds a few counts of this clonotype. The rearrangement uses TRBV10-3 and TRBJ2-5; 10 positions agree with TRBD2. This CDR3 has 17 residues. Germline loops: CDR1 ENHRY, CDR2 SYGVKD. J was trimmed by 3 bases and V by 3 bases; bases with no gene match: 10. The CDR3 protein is CAISEEVAGGTKETQYF. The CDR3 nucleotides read TGTGCCATCAGTGAAGAGGTAGCGGGGGGAACTAAAGAGACCCAGTACTTC.

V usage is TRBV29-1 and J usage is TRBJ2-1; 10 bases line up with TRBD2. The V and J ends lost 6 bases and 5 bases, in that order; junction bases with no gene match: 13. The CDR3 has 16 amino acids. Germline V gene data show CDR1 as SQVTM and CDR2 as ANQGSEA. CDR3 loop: CSVQGYSGGTNNEQFF. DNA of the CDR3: TGCAGCGTGCAGGGATATAGCGGGGGGACCAACAATGAGCAGTTCTTC.

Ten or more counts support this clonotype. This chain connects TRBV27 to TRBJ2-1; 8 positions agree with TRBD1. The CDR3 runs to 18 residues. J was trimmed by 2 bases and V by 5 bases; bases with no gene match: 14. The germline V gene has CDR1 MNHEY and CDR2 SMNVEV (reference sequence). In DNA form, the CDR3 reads TGTGCCAGCAGTCCCAGCCCCAGACAGGGGTTTCCCTACAATGAGCAGTTCTTC. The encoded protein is CASSPSPRQGFPYNEQFF.

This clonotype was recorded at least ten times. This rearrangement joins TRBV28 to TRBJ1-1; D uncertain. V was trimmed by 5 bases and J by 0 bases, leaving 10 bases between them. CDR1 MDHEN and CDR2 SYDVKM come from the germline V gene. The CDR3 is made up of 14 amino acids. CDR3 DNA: TGTGCCAGCAGTCTGAATTACTTGAACACTGAAGCTTTCTTT. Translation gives CASSLNYLNTEAFF.